This T cell receptor (beta chain) was sequenced during a study of cytomegalovirus exposure and HLA in healthy donors. Notes on this clone: Its antigen is not identified.

This donor's record omits CMV serostatus. PCR employed 60 Vbeta and 13 Jbeta primers. Data came from immunoSEQ multiplex PCR; TCRdb stores just in-frame clones and leaves some out. The repertoire holds 85,000 to 100,000 clones, under 75% seen once, with around 2.5% in the top ten. Study-level findings and limits: In a later analysis, compared with equally common non-associated chains, HLA-associated beta chains were more expanded. Rarity characterized most TCR sequences, yet some public TCRs appeared in many donors. It has been reported that TCR beta sequences accurately predicted the HLA-A and HLA-B alleles of most subjects.

The sequence derives from a human donor in good health. The sequenced material came from PBMCs.

The CDR3 loop reads CASSGGGNTGELFF. The DNA of the CDR3 is TGTGCCAGCAGTGGAGGGGGCAACACCGGGGAGCTGTTTTTT. V is TRBV2 and J is TRBJ2-2, with 7 bases identical to TRBD1. The germline V gene has CDR1 SNHLY and CDR2 FYNNEI. V trimming: 4 bases; J trimming: 2 bases; junction bases outside the gene matches: 1. The CDR3 extends over 14 amino acids.